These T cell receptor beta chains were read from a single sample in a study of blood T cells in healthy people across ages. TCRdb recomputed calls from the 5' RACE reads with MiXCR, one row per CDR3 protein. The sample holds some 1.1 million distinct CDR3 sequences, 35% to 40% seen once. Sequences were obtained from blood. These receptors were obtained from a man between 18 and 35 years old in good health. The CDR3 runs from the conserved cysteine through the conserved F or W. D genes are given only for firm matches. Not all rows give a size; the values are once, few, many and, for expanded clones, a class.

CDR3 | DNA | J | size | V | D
CASKGDRGNYGYTF | TGTGCCAGCAAAGGGGACAGGGGGAATTATGGCTACACCTTC | TRBJ1-2 | few | TRBV2 | TRBD1
CASSSPESGQLYNEQFF | TGTGCCAGCAGTTCCCCAGAGTCGGGACAGCTGTACAATGAGCAGTTCTTC | TRBJ2-1 | NA | TRBV6-2/TRBV6-3 | TRBD1
CASSLSLYRSGEQYF | TGTGCCAGCAGCTTATCTCTCTACAGGAGCGGCGAGCAGTACTTC | TRBJ2-7 | NA | TRBV11-2 | NA
CAGDRGPEQYF | TGTGCCGGCGATCGTGGGCCCGAGCAGTACTTC | TRBJ2-7 | NA | TRBV9 | NA
CASSFPGTGAYGYTF | TGCGCCAGCAGCTTTCCCGGGACAGGGGCCTATGGCTACACCTTC | TRBJ1-2 | NA | TRBV4-1 | TRBD1
CASSEQGLYNEQFF | TGTGCCAGCAGTGAACAGGGTTTATACAATGAGCAGTTCTTC | TRBJ2-1 | few | TRBV6-1 | NA
CASSYSMGKAEAFF | TGTGCCAGCAGTTACTCGATGGGTAAGGCTGAAGCTTTCTTT | TRBJ1-1 | few | TRBV6-5 | NA
CASSSRASSLDTQYF | TGTGCCAGCAGCTCCCGGGCCTCCTCCTTAGATACGCAGTATTTT | TRBJ2-3 | few | TRBV7-2 | NA
CASSQAGVSEAFF | TGCGCCAGCAGCCAAGCAGGGGTTTCTGAAGCTTTCTTT | TRBJ1-1 | NA | TRBV4-1 | NA
CASSLIGGYNEQFF | TGTGCCAGCAGCCTAATAGGGGGGTACAATGAGCAGTTCTTC | TRBJ2-1 | many | TRBV3-1 | NA
CASSYPSRGREDYGYTF | TGTGCCAGCAGTTACCCCAGCAGGGGGCGAGAGGACTATGGCTACACCTTC | TRBJ1-2 | few | TRBV6-2/TRBV6-3 | TRBD1
CASSDPNRGSRSYEQYF | TGTGCCAGCAGTGATCCTAACAGGGGGTCTCGCTCCTACGAGCAGTACTTC | TRBJ2-7 | NA | TRBV6-1 | TRBD1
CASSLVRDWGNEQFF | TGTGCCAGCAGCTTAGTGAGGGACTGGGGCAATGAGCAGTTCTTC | TRBJ2-1 | few | TRBV7-2 | NA